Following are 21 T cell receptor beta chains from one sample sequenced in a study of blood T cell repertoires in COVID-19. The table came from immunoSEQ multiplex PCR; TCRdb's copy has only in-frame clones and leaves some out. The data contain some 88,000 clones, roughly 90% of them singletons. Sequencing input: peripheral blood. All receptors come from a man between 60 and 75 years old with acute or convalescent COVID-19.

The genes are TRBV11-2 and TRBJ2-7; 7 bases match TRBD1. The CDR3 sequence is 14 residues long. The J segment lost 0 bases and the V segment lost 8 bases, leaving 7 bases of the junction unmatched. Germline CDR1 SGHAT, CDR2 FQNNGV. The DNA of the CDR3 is TGTGCCAGCTCATCTCGACAGGGCTCCTACGAGCAGTACTTC. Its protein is CASSSRQGSYEQYF.

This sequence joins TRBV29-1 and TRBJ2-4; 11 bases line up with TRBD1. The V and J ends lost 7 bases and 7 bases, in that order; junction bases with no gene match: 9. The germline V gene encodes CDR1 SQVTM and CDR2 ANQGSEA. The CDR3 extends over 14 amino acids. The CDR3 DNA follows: TGCAGCGGTGGGACAGGGGGGAGGGAGAACATTCAGTACTTC. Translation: CSGGTGGRENIQYF.

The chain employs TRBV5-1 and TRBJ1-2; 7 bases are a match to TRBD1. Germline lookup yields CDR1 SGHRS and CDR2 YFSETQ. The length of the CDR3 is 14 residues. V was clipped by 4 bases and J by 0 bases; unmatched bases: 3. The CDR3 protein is CASSPGQSNYGYTF. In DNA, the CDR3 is TGCGCCAGCAGCCCGGGACAGTCTAACTATGGCTACACCTTC.

CDR3 amino acids: CASSPGRETQYF. The CDR3 nucleotides read TGTGCCAGCAGCCCAGGTCGAGAGACCCAGTACTTC. The chain couples TRBV3-1 (or the pseudogene TRBV3-2) to TRBJ2-5; D gene unclear. Germline V gene lookup returns CDR1 LGHDT and CDR2 YNNKEL (reference sequence). Trimming removed 4 bases from V and 4 bases from J, with 7 bases in between. The CDR3 sequence is 12 residues long.

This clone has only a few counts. CDR3 coding DNA: TGTGCCAGCAGCTTAGACACAGGGAGCTCCTACGAGCAGTACTTC. This translates into CASSLDTGSSYEQYF. The chain combines TRBV7-9 with TRBJ2-7; maybe TRBD1 (6 bases). The CDR3 length is 15 residues. CDR1 is SEHNR, CDR2 FQNEAQ, per germline (reference sequence). Trimming stripped 1 base from V and 0 bases from J, with 10 bases between.

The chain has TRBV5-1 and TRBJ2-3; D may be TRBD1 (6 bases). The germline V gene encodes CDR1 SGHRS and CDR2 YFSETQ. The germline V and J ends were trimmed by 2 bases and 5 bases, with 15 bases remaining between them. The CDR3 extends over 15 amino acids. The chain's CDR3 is CASSLRGTLGDTQYF. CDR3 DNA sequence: TGCGCCAGCAGCTTAAGGGGGACGTTGGGAGATACGCAGTATTTT. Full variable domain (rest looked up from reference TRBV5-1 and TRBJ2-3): KAGVTQTPRYLIKTRGQQVTLSCSPISGHRSVSWYQQTPGQGLQFLFEYFSETQRNKGNFPGRFSGRQFSNSRSEMNVSTLELGDSALYLCASSLRGTLGDTQYFGPGTRLTVL.

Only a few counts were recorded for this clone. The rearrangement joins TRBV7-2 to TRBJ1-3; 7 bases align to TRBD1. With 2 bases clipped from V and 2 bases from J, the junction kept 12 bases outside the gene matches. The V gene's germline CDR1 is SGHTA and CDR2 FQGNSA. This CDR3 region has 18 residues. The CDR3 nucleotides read TGTGCCAGCAGCTTATTCCCCGCGACAGGGATGGCTGGAAACACCATATATTTT. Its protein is CASSLFPATGMAGNTIYF.

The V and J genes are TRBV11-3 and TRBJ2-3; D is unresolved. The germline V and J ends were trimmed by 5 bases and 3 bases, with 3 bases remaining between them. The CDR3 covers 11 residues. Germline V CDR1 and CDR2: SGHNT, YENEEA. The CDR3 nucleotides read TGTGCCAGCAGCCAGACAGATACGCAGTATTTT. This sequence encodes CASSQTDTQYF. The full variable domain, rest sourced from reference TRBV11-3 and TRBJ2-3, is EAGVVQSPRYKIIEKKQPVAFWCNPISGHNTLYWYLQNLGQGPELLIRYENEEAVDDSQLPKDRFSAERLKGVDSTLKIQPAELGDSAVYLCASSQTDTQYFGPGTRLTVL.

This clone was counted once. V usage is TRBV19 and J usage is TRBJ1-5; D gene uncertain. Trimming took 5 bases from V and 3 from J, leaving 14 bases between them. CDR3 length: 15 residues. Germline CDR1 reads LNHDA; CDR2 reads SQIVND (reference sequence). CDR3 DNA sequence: TGTGCCAGTAGTCACGAGGGTACGGTCAATCAGCCCCAGCATTTT. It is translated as CASSHEGTVNQPQHF. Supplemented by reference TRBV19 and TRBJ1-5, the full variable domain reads DGGITQSPKYLFRKEGQNVTLSCEQNLNHDAMYWYRQDPGQGLRLIYYSQIVNDFQKGDIAEGYSVSREKKESFPLTVTSAQKNPTAFYLCASSHEGTVNQPQHFGDGTRLSIL.

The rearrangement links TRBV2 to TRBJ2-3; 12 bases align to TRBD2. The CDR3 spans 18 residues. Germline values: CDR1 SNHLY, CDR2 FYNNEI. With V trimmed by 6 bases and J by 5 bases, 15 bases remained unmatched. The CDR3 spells CASRTDSGTSGLIDTQYF. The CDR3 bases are TGTGCCAGCAGAACCGATTCCGGGACTAGCGGGCTAATAGATACGCAGTATTTT.

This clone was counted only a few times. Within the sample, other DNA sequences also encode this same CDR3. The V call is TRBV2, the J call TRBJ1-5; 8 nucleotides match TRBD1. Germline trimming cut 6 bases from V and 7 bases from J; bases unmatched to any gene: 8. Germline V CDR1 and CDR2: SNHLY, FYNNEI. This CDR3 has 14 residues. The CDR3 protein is CASRGGTGLQPQHF. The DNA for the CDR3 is TGTGCCAGCAGGGGTGGGACAGGACTCCAGCCCCAGCATTTT.

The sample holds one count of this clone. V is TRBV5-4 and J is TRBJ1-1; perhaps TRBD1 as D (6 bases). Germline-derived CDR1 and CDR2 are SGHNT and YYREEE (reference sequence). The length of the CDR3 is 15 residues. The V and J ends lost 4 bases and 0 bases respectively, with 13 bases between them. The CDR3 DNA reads TGTGCCAGCAGCCCCAAAACAGGGATGAACACTGAAGCTTTCTTT. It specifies CASSPKTGMNTEAFF. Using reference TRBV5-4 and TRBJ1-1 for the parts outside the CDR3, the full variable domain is ETGVTQSPTHLIKTRGQQVTLRCSSQSGHNTVSWYQQALGQGPQFIFQYYREEENGRGNFPPRFSGLQFPNYSSELNVNALELDDSALYLCASSPKTGMNTEAFFGQGTRLTVV.

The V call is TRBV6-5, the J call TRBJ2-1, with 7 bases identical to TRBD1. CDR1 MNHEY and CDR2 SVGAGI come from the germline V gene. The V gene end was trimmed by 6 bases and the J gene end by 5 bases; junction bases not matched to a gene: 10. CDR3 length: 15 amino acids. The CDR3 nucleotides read TGTGCCAGCAGGAGCCGGGACAGTCGCAACAATGAGCAGTTCTTC. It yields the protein CASRSRDSRNNEQFF.

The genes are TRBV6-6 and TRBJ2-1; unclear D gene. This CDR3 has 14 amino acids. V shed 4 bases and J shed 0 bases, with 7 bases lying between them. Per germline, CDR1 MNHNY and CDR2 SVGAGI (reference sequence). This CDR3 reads CASSFGDSYNEQFF. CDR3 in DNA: TGTGCCAGCAGTTTTGGAGACTCCTACAATGAGCAGTTCTTC.

CDR3 region: CASSLGSGREETQYF. Written as DNA, the CDR3 is TGTGCCAGCAGCTTAGGTAGCGGGAGAGAGGAAACGCAGTATTTT. The rearrangement uses TRBV7-7 and TRBJ2-3; TRBD2 matches at 9 bases. This CDR3 contains 15 residues. V shed 1 base, J shed 9 bases, and the junction held 8 bases outside the gene matches. Germline CDR1 is SSHAT and CDR2 is FNYEAQ (reference sequence). Looking up the rest from reference TRBV7-7 and TRBJ2-3 gives the full variable domain: GAGVSQSPRYKVTKRGQDVTLRCDPISSHATLYWYQQALGQGPEFLTYFNYEAQPDKSGLPSDRFSAERPEGSISTLTIQRTEQRDSAMYRCASSLGSGREETQYFGPGTRLTVL.

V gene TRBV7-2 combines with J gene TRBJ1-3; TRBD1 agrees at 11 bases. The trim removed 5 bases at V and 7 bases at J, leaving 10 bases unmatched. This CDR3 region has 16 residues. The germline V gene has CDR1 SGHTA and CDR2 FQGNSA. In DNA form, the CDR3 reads TGTGCCAGCAGCATTTATACCGGACAGGGGGCGAACACCATATATTTT. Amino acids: CASSIYTGQGANTIYF.

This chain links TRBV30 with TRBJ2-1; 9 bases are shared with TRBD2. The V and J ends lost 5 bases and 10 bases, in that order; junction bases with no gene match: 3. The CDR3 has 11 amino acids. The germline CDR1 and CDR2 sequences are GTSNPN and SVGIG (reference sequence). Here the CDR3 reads CAWLAGVEQFF. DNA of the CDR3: TGTGCCTGGTTAGCGGGAGTGGAGCAGTTCTTC.

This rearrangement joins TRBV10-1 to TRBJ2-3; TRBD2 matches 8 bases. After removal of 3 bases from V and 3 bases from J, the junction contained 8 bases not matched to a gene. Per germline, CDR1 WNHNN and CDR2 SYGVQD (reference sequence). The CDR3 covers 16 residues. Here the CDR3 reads CASSDTGLARTDTQYF. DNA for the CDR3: TGCGCCAGCAGTGATACCGGACTAGCTCGGACAGATACGCAGTATTTT.

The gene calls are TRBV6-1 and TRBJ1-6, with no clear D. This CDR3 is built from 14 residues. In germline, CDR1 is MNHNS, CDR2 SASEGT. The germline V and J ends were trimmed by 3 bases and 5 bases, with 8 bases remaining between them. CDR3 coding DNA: TGTGCCAGCAGTGAGGGCAGACATAATTCACCCCTCCACTTT. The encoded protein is CASSEGRHNSPLHF.

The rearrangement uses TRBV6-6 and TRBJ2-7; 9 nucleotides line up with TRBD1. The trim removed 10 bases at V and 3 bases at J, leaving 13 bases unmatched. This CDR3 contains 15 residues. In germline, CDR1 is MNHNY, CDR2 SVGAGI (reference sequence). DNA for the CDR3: TGTGCCACCTTCCCGGCAGGACAGGGGAACTACGAGCAGTACTTC. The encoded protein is CATFPAGQGNYEQYF.

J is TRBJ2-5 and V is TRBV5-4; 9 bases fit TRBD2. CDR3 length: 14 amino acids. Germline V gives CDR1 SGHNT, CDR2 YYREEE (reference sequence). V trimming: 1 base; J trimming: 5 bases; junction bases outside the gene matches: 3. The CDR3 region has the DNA TGTGCCAGCAGCTTGTTCGGACTAGCGGAGACCCAGTACTTC. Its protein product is CASSLFGLAETQYF.